This entry lists 4 T cell receptor beta chains sequenced from one sample in a study of blood T cell repertoires in COVID-19. The protocol was immunoSEQ multiplex PCR, while the TCRdb copy is restricted to in-frame clones and leaves out a portion. The data contain about 170,000 clones, around nine tenths of them singletons. Sequencing was done on a sample of peripheral blood. These receptors were obtained from a man aged 18 to 30 with active or convalescent COVID-19.

The chain combines TRBV6-5 with TRBJ1-6; 9 bases line up with TRBD1. Germline CDR1 is MNHEY and CDR2 is SVGAGI. The J segment lost 9 bases and the V segment lost 4 bases, leaving 7 bases of the junction unmatched. This CDR3 spans 15 amino acids. CDR3 DNA sequence: TGTGCCAGCAGTTCCCTGGGACAGGGAGGTTCACCCCTCCACTTT. This sequence encodes CASSSLGQGGSPLHF.

The chain couples TRBV3-1 (or the pseudogene TRBV3-2) to TRBJ1-4, with 7 bases lining up with TRBD1. CDR1 is LGHDT and CDR2 is YNNKEL in the germline V gene (reference sequence). This CDR3 contains 13 residues. Losses at the gene ends were 8 bases for V and 8 bases for J; bases not matched to a gene: 8. The DNA of the CDR3 is TGTGCCAGCGGAAGACAGGGTCGGGAAAAACTGTTTTTT. Translated: CASGRQGREKLFF.

The V gene is TRBV9, the J gene TRBJ2-3, with D tentatively TRBD2 (6 bases). Looked up from germline, CDR1 is SGDLS and CDR2 is YYNGEE. There are 17 residues in the CDR3. V shed 0 bases and J shed 4 bases, with 18 bases lying between them. The DNA for the CDR3 is TGTGCCAGCAGCGTAGGGGGGAGCTGGGCTAGCGCAGATACGCAGTATTTT. Translated: CASSVGGSWASADTQYF.

V and J are TRBV27 and TRBJ2-7; maybe TRBD2 (6 bases). CDR3 length: 16 amino acids. Between the trimmed V and J ends, which lost 3 bases and 0 bases, there was a span of 15 bases. Germline CDR1 and CDR2: MNHEY and SMNVEV (reference sequence). In nucleotides, the CDR3 is TGTGCCAGCAGTTTTGGGGGTGCGGGGACCTCCTACGAGCAGTACTTC. This sequence encodes CASSFGGAGTSYEQYF.